This entry is about one T cell receptor beta chain. As yet, its antigen is unknown. At the DNA level, this CDR3 is encoded by other sequences in the same sample as well. Trimming cost V 5 bases and J 4 bases, with 10 bases left between them. This CDR3 region has 12 residues. Germline V lookup: CDR1 SGDLS, CDR2 YYNGEE. The data were taken from a study of shared clonotypes between healthy human individuals. Study-wide findings and caveats: Rarefaction showed sorted-subset sequencing was incomplete despite large depth. Naive subsets tended to show greater estimated richness than memory subsets.

The deep-level immunoSEQ assay was used. The repertoire was sequenced with immunoSEQ multiplex PCR; TCRdb's copy has only in-frame clones and lacks some. The sample yields some 2 million clones, about 95% seen once. CD8 cells regarded as naive lacked CD45RO, were positively chosen for CCR7, and omitted terminally differentiated effector memory CD45RA+ cells. The receptor comes from a man between 18 and 35 years old in good health. The chain couples TRBV9 to TRBJ2-7, with D perhaps matching TRBD1 (5 bases). Sequencing was carried out using naive CD8+ T cells sorted from blood. The CDR3 nucleotides read TGTGCCAGCAGTTCCCAGGGATACGAGCAGTACTTC. Translated: CASSSQGYEQYF. Full variable domain (remainder filled in from reference TRBV9 and TRBJ2-7): DSGVTQTPKHLITATGQRVTLRCSPRSGDLSVYWYQQSLDQGLQFLIQYYNGEERAKGNILERFSAQQFPDLHSELNLSSLELGDSALYFCASSSQGYEQYFGPGTRLTVT.